The next 13 T cell receptor beta chains were all read from a single sample in a study of post-analysis software for immune sequencing data. These receptors' antigens are unknown. Incorporated into the TCR beta cDNA libraries were unique molecular identifiers, which served to reduce PCR and sequencing biases. One entry per CDR3 protein, called by TCRdb with MiXCR from the PCR reads. The table has approximately 440,000 distinct CDR3 sequences, 45% seen once. Broader study findings: There were a few TRBV segments more frequent in patients than controls, and TRBV5-6, TRBV5-1 and TRBV20-1 were among them.

Sequenced: blood. The receptors originated from a girl under 18 with multiple sclerosis.

V usage is TRBV3-1 and J usage is TRBJ1-1; D possibly corresponds to TRBD1 (5 bases). Germline V lookup: CDR1 LGHDT, CDR2 YNNKEL (reference sequence). This CDR3 spans 15 amino acids. V lost 2 bases, J lost 1 base, and 11 bases lay in between. Here the CDR3 reads CASSQLIGTNTEAFF. The CDR3 region has the DNA TGTGCCAGCAGCCAATTGATAGGGACGAACACTGAAGCTTTCTTT.

The chain combines TRBV15 with TRBJ2-1; D tentatively reads TRBD1 or TRBD2 (6 bases each). The closer fit of TRBJ2-7 to the DNA end suggests the J call may be wrong. Looked up from germline, CDR1 is LNHNV and CDR2 is YYDKDF (reference sequence). This CDR3 region has 18 residues. CDR3 in DNA: TGTGCCACCAGCAGAGATCGTATTCCGGGGGCGGCCTACAATGAGCAGTACTTC. It yields the protein CATSRDRIPGAAYNEQYF.

This sequence joins TRBV29-1 and TRBJ2-5; 7 bases agree with TRBD2. The germline V gene has CDR1 SQVTM and CDR2 ANQGSEA. The CDR3 covers 14 residues. After removal of 5 bases from V and 4 bases from J, the junction contained 10 bases not matched to a gene. CDR3 nucleotides: TGCAGCGTTCCGACTAGCAGGAGAGGAGAGACCCAGTACTTC. Protein product: CSVPTSRRGETQYF.

There are a few counts of this clonotype. This chain links TRBV10-1 with TRBJ1-1; D is undetermined. Germline V gives CDR1 WNHNN, CDR2 SYGVQD (reference sequence). The V gene lost 0 bases and the J gene lost 5 bases, with 7 bases spanning the gap. This CDR3 is built from 13 residues. The CDR3: CASSESLVTEAFF. Written as DNA, the CDR3 is TGCGCCAGCAGTGAGTCGTTAGTAACTGAAGCTTTCTTT.

The V and J genes are TRBV9 and TRBJ1-2; possibly TRBD1 for D (5 bases). The V end lost 5 bases, the J end lost 6 bases, and 20 bases lay between the germline ends. The germline gives CDR1 SGDLS, CDR2 YYNGEE. The CDR3 runs 15 residues. CDR3 sequence reads: CASSVFRDGYHGYTF. DNA for the CDR3: TGTGCCAGCAGTGTCTTCCGGGACGGATACCATGGCTACACCTTC.

This clonotype came up a few times. The chain combines TRBV7-9 with TRBJ2-5, with TRBD1 matching over 9 bases. The CDR3 covers 13 residues. J gave up 9 bases and V 4 bases, and 6 bases lay outside the gene matches. CDR1 and CDR2 (germline): SEHNR, FQNEAQ (reference sequence). CDR3 sequence: CASSSGQGAAQYF. CDR3 nucleotides: TGTGCCAGCAGCTCGGGACAGGGAGCGGCCCAGTACTTC.

This clonotype was seen a handful of times. V gene TRBV5-8 combines with J gene TRBJ1-2; no firm D call. V was cut by 2 bases and J by 8 bases, with 10 bases left in between. This CDR3 has 12 residues. Looked up from germline, CDR1 is SGHTS and CDR2 is YDEGEE. The CDR3 DNA is TGTGCCAGCAGCTTCCCGGTTACGGGCTACACCTTC. Translating gives CASSFPVTGYTF.

The gene calls are TRBV11-2 and TRBJ2-5, with D maybe TRBD1 (6 bases). Trimming stripped 1 base from V and 3 bases from J, with 9 bases between. CDR1 and CDR2 from the germline V gene are SGHAT and FQNNGV. The CDR3 has 14 amino acids. CDR3 in DNA: TGTGCCAGCAGCTTAGGGACAGTTAAAGAGACCCAGTACTTC. Its protein is CASSLGTVKETQYF.

In its sample, this clonotype was seen a few times. The CDR3 nucleotides are TGTGCCAGCAGCAAAGAATTGGTCAAAAACTCCTACAATGAGCAGTTCTTC. Translating it yields CASSKELVKNSYNEQFF. The chain is built from TRBV21-1 and TRBJ2-1. TRBV21-1 has pseudogene status. This CDR3 contains 17 residues.

This clonotype came up a few times. V is TRBV4-1 and J is TRBJ2-7; D tentatively reads TRBD1 or TRBD2 (5 bases each). This CDR3 has 16 residues. Trimming left V 0 bases short and J 3 bases short, with 15 bases between. The V gene's germline CDR1 is MGHRA and CDR2 YSYEKL. CDR3: CASSQEGETDYYEQYF. The DNA for the CDR3 is TGCGCCAGCAGCCAAGAGGGAGAGACAGATTACTACGAGCAGTACTTC.

The V gene is TRBV29-1, the J gene TRBJ2-7; the match to TRBD1 covers 7 bases. The CDR3 runs 14 residues. V shed 0 bases and J 0 bases; nucleotides not matched to a gene: 2. The germline gives CDR1 SQVTM, CDR2 ANQGSEA. CDR3 residues: CSVEDAGGSYEQYF. The CDR3 DNA follows: TGCAGCGTTGAAGACGCAGGGGGCTCCTACGAGCAGTACTTC.

A single count supports this clonotype. This chain links TRBV7-9 with TRBJ2-1; 11 nucleotides align to TRBD2. V lost 5 bases and J lost 5; bases outside the gene matches: 11. The germline V gene has CDR1 SEHNR and CDR2 FQNEAQ (reference sequence). The CDR3 loop spans 17 amino acids. The CDR3 spells CASSVTSGRTGDNEQFF. DNA for the CDR3: TGTGCCAGCAGCGTAACTAGCGGGAGAACGGGCGACAATGAGCAGTTCTTC.

The chain uses TRBV20-1 and TRBJ1-1; tentatively, D is TRBD1 (5 bases). V lost 6 bases to trimming and J lost 4 bases, with 21 bases between them. CDR3 length: 15 residues. Germline lookup yields CDR1 DFQATT and CDR2 SNEGSKA (reference sequence). DNA of the CDR3: TGCAGTGCATCACCCTACGGGCCAGGGAGCACTGAAGCTTTCTTT. It specifies CSASPYGPGSTEAFF.